This T cell receptor (beta chain) was recovered during a study of T cells in localized non-small cell lung cancer. This CDR3 is built from 15 residues. Deletions cut 2 bases from V and 2 bases from J, with 12 bases between. From germline, CDR1 is SEHNR and CDR2 FQNEAQ (reference sequence). About this clone: Its specificity is not known.

Sequencing was performed with immunoSEQ multiplex PCR; in TCRdb, only in-frame clones are kept and a portion is missing. The data show approximately 83,000 clones, more than 75% seen once. Broader study findings: Turning up in adjacent lung were a median around 50 of the top 100 tumor clones.

The source material was peripheral blood, sampled before any cancer treatment. The chain uses TRBV7-9 and TRBJ2-5; D unresolved. This clonotype originated in a woman aged 40-69 years with stage I squamous cell lung carcinoma. CDR3 DNA: TGTGCCAGCAGCTTATCGGCTAGAAGGCAAGAGACCCAGTACTTC. This gives the protein CASSLSARRQETQYF.